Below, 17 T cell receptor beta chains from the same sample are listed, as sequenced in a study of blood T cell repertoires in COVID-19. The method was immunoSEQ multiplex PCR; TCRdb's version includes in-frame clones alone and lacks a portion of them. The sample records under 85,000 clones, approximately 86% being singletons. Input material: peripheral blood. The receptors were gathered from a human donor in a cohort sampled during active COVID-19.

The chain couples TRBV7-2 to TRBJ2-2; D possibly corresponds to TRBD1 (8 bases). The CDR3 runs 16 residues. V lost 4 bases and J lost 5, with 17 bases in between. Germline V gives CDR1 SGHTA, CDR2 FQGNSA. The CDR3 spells CASSYTGGAGTGELFF. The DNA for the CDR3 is TGTGCCAGCAGCTACACAGGGGGAGCGGGGACCGGGGAGCTGTTTTTT.

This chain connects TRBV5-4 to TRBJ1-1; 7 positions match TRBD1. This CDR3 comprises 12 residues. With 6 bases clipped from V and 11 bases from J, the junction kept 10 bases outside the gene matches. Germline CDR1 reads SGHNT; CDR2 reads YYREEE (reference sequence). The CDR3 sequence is CASKLRDSPAFF. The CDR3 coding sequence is TGTGCCAGCAAGCTACGGGACAGCCCCGCTTTCTTT.

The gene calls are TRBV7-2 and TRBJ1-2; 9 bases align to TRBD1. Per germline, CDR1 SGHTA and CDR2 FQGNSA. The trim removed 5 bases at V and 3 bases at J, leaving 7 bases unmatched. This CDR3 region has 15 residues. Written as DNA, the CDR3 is TGTGCCAGCAGCCCCCGGACAGGGGCCGACTATGGCTACACCTTC. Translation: CASSPRTGADYGYTF.

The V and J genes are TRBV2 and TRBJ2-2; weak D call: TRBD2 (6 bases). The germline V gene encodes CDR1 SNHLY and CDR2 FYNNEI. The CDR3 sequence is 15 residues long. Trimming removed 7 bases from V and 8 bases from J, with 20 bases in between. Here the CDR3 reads CASTHLATGGGELFF. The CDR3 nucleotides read TGTGCCAGCACGCATCTGGCGACCGGAGGGGGGGAGCTGTTTTTT.

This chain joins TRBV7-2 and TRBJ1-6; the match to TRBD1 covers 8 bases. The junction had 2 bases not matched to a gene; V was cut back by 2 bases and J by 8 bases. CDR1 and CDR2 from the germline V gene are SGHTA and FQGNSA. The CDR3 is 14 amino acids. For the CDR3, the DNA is TGTGCCAGCAGCTTACGACAGGGGCATTCACCCCTCCACTTT. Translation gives CASSLRQGHSPLHF.

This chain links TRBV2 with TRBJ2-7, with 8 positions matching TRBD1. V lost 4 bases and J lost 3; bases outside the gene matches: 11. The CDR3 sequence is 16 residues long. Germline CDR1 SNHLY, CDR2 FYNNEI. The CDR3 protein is CASSVAGRGRLYEQYF. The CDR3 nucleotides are TGTGCCAGCAGTGTCGCGGGCAGGGGGCGCCTCTACGAGCAGTACTTC. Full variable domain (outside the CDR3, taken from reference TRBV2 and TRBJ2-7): EPEVTQTPSHQVTQMGQEVILRCVPISNHLYFYWYRQILGQKVEFLVSFYNNEISEKSEIFDDQFSVERPDGSNFTLKIRSTKLEDSAMYFCASSVAGRGRLYEQYFGPGTRLTVT.

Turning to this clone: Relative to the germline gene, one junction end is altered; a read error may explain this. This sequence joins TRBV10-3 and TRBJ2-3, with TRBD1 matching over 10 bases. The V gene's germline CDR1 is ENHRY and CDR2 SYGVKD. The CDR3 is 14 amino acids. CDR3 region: CAIGATGGTDTQYF. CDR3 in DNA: TGTGCCATCGGTGCGACAGGGGGCACCGATACGCAGTATTTT.

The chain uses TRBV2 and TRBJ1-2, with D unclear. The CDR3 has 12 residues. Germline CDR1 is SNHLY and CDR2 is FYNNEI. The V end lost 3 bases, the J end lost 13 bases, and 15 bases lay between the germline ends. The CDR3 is CASSERTAPATF. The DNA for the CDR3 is TGTGCCAGCAGTGAGAGGACTGCGCCCGCCACCTTC.

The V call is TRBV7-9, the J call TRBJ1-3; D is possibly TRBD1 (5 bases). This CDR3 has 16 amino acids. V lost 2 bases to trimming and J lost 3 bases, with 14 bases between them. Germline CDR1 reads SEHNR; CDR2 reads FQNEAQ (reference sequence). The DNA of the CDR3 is TGTGCCAGCAGCTTATTGTCGGGGGAAGGTGGAAACACCATATATTTT. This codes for CASSLLSGEGGNTIYF.

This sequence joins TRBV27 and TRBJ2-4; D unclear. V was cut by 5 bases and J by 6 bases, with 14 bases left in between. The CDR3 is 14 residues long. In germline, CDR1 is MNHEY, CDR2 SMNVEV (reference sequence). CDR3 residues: CASSPAARVNIQYF. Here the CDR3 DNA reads TGTGCCAGCAGTCCGGCAGCGAGAGTAAACATTCAGTACTTC.

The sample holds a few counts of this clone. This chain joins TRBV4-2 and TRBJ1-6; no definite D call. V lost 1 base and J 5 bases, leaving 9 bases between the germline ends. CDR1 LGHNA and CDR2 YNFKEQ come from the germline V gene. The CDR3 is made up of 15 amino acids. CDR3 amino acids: CASSQAPTDNSPLHF. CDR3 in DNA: TGTGCCAGCAGCCAAGCCCCTACGGATAATTCACCCCTCCACTTT.

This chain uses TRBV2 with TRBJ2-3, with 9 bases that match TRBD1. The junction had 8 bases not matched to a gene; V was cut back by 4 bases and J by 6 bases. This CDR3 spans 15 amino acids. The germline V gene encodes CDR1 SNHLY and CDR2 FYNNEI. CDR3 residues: CASSARGQGVDTQYF. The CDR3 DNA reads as TGTGCCAGCAGTGCTAGGGGACAGGGAGTCGATACGCAGTATTTT.

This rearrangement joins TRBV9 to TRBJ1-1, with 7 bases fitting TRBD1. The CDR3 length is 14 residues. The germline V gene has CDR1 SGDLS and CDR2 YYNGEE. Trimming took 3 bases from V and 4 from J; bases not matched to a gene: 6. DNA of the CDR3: TGTGCCAGCAGCGCCATGACAGGGAGCACTGAAGCTTTCTTT. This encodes CASSAMTGSTEAFF.

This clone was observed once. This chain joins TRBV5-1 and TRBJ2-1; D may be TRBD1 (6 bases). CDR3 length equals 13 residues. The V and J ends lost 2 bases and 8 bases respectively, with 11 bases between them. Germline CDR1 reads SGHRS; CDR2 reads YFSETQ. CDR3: CASSFMGADEQFF. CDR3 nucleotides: TGCGCCAGCAGCTTTATGGGGGCGGATGAGCAGTTCTTC.

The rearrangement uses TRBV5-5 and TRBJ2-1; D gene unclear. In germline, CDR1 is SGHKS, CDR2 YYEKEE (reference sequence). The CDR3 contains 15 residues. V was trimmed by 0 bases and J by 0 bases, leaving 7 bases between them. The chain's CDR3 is CASSLGFSSYNEQFF. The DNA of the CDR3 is TGTGCCAGCAGCTTGGGGTTTAGCTCCTACAATGAGCAGTTCTTC.

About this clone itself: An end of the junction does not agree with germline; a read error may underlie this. CDR3 amino acids: CANSFRDSPVDTQYF. The CDR3, as DNA: TGTGCCAACAGTTTTAGGGACAGCCCCGTCGATACGCAGTATTTT. This sequence joins TRBV28 and TRBJ2-3; 7 nucleotides align to TRBD1. Germline V gene data show CDR1 as MDHEN and CDR2 as SYDVKM. CDR3 length equals 15 residues. The full variable domain, rest sourced from reference TRBV28 and TRBJ2-3, is DVKVTQSSRYLVKRTGEKVFLECVQDMDHENMFWYRQDPGLGLRLIYFSYDVKMKEKGDIPEGYSVSREKKERFSLILESASTNQTSMYLCANSFRDSPVDTQYFGPGTRLTVL.

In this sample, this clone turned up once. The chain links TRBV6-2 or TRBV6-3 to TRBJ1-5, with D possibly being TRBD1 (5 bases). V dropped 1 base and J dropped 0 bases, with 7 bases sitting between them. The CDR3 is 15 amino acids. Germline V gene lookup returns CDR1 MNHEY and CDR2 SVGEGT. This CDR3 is CASSYFRDSNQPQHF. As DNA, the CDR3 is TGTGCCAGCAGTTACTTCAGGGATAGCAATCAGCCCCAGCATTTT.